A single sample is the source of the 15 T cell receptor beta chains below, sequenced in a study of tumor-infiltrating lymphocytes in primary liver carcinoma. Scientists recovered RNA and DNA together from approximately 20-30 mg of unsorted bulk tissue. A primer matching the constant region was used to make TCR beta cDNA from about 500 ng of total RNA. Investigators got TCR beta libraries out of three nested multiplex PCR rounds, done with slightly modified ARM-PCR. TRBV1-TRBV30 forward and Cbeta reverse primers drove the first two roughly 10-cycle rounds. MiXCR, run by TCRdb on the multiplex PCR reads, gives a single entry per CDR3 protein. Among 45,000 to 65,000 distinct CDR3 sequences listed, over 65% were seen once. Source material: liver tumor tissue from sampling region 5. The subset was: tumor region T5, tumor centre. These receptors originate from a man between 35 and 55 years old with primary liver carcinoma and hepatitis B virus infection.

The count of this clonotype is one. As the CDR3 is not closed by the conserved phenylalanine or tryptophan, this likely results from a read error. The CDR3 is CASGSPATSGRSTQYC. The CDR3 nucleotides read TGTGCCAGCGGCTCCCCCGCGACTAGCGGGAGGAGTACGCAGTATTGT. This sequence joins TRBV7-8 and TRBJ2-3; 13 bases fit TRBD2. CDR1 is SGHVS, CDR2 FQNEAQ, per germline. V was pared by 8 bases and J by 8 bases, with 13 bases of the junction left unmatched. The CDR3 is 16 residues long.

This clonotype was observed a single time. The junction and the germline gene differ at one end; a read error may be behind it. The V gene is TRBV29-1, the J gene TRBJ2-2; D might be TRBD2 (5 bases). Germline V CDR1 and CDR2: SQVTM, ANQGSEA. The CDR3 runs to 15 residues. The CDR3 reads CNVVVGIVSTGKLFF. In DNA, the CDR3 is TGCAACGTTGTAGTGGGAATCGTGAGCACCGGGAAGCTGTTTTTT.

This rearrangement joins TRBV30 to TRBJ2-3; D is ambiguous. Trimming stripped 7 bases from V and 0 bases from J, with 11 bases between. The CDR3 extends over 13 amino acids. In germline, CDR1 is GTSNPN, CDR2 SVGIG (reference sequence). The CDR3 loop is CASVGRSTDTQYF. In DNA form, the CDR3 reads TGTGCCTCGGTGGGTAGGAGCACAGATACGCAGTATTTT.

Points on this clonotype: The junction departs from germline at one end; a sequencing error may be responsible. V and J are TRBV4-2 and TRBJ2-7, with TRBD1 matching 7 bases. Germline V gene data show CDR1 as LGHNA and CDR2 as YNFKEQ. The CDR3 runs to 15 residues. The CDR3 DNA reads TGTGCCAGTAGCCAAGCTTCAGGACAGGAGGACGAGCAGTACTTC. As protein: CASSQASGQEDEQYF.

CDR3 in amino acids: CAAGGAEGELFF. In DNA, the CDR3 is TGTGCCGCGGGAGGAGCCGAGGGGGAGCTGTTTTTT. J is TRBJ2-2 and V is TRBV10-3; TRBD2 agrees at 8 bases. The CDR3 consists of 12 residues. V dropped 11 bases and J dropped 8; count of bases not matched to a gene: 7. CDR1 ENHRY and CDR2 SYGVKD come from the germline V gene.

About this clonotype: Without the conserved terminal phenylalanine or tryptophan, this CDR3 likely stems from a read error. The chain couples TRBV6-1 to TRBJ2-5; D assignment may be TRBD1 or TRBD2 (5 bases each). Germline-derived CDR1 and CDR2 are MNHNS and SASEGT. The CDR3 runs to 19 residues. V was shortened by 1 base and J by 5 bases, with 26 bases between the two germline ends. CDR3: CASSEVGALGDLIRETQYY. CDR3 in DNA: TGTGCCAGCAGTGAAGTCGGAGCCTTGGGGGACCTAATAAGGGAGACCCAGTACTAC.

This clonotype has more than one count but fewer than ten. Mismatch with germline at one junction end may stem from a read error. The chain joins TRBV11-2 to TRBJ2-6, with D tentatively TRBD1 or TRBD2 (5 bases each). This CDR3 region has 15 residues. The germline V gene has CDR1 SGHAT and CDR2 FQNNGV. CDR3 loop: CASSFDRTGANVLSF. For the CDR3, the DNA is TGTGCCAGTAGCTTCGATCGGACTGGGGCCAACGTCCTGAGTTTC.

The V and J genes are TRBV6-6 and TRBJ2-7; no definite D call. V lost 10 bases, J lost 1 base, and 17 bases lay in between. This CDR3 comprises 14 residues. Germline CDR1 and CDR2: MNHNY and SVGAGI (reference sequence). The CDR3 region has the DNA TGTGCCAACAGCCCAATTACGGTATCCTACGAGCAGTACTTC. Amino acid sequence: CANSPITVSYEQYF.

The table lists this clonotype with many counts. The chain carries TRBV5-4 and TRBJ2-1; 10 bases are shared with TRBD1. V lost 0 bases and J lost 8; bases outside the gene matches: 5. This CDR3 has 15 residues. Germline values: CDR1 SGHNT, CDR2 YYREEE (reference sequence). The DNA of the CDR3 is TGTGCCAGCAGCTTGGGGGGACAGGGGAGGGATGAGCAGTTCTTC. Amino acid sequence: CASSLGGQGRDEQFF.

This chain joins TRBV5-1 and TRBJ2-7, with 10 positions matching TRBD2. V dropped 2 bases and J dropped 9; count of bases not matched to a gene: 14. Germline lookup yields CDR1 SGHRS and CDR2 YFSETQ. This CDR3 has 16 amino acids. CDR3 in amino acids: CASSFELAGNRDGQYF. CDR3 sequence (DNA): TGCGCCAGCAGCTTCGAACTAGCGGGAAATCGAGACGGGCAGTACTTC.

Regarding this clonotype: A much larger clone lies one base from this, so it may be a read error. The chain has TRBV2 and TRBJ2-3; D is possibly TRBD1 (5 bases). Trimming cost V 8 bases and J 6 bases, with 15 bases left between them. The CDR3 length is 13 residues. Germline-derived CDR1 and CDR2 are SNHLY and FYNNEI. DNA of the CDR3: TGTGCCAGCTTACAGGTGGCGATGGATACGCAGTATTTT. Translating gives CASLQVAMDTQYF.

Concerning this clonotype: A much more abundant neighbour one base away suggests this may be a read error. V is TRBV11-2 and J is TRBJ2-1; either TRBD1 or TRBD2 may fit D (5 bases each). The germline gives CDR1 SGHAT, CDR2 FQNNGV. The CDR3 is 12 residues long. This CDR3 reads CVSSLAGTWQFF. The CDR3 coding sequence is TGTGTCAGCAGCTTAGCCGGGACCTGGCAGTTCTTC.

To note about this clonotype: One end of the junction is discordant with germline, which a read error may explain. The chain carries TRBV5-4 and TRBJ2-7; D is perhaps TRBD2 (5 bases). The CDR3 runs 13 residues. CDR1 is SGHNT and CDR2 is YYREEE in the germline V gene (reference sequence). This CDR3 is CVSILDGIYEQYF. In nucleotides, the CDR3 is TGTGTCAGCATCTTGGACGGGATCTACGAGCAGTACTTC.

V usage is TRBV6-5 and J usage is TRBJ1-1, with TRBD1 identical over 7 bases. Germline CDR1 is MNHEY and CDR2 is SVGAGI. V gave up 9 bases and J gave up 11 bases; unmatched junction bases: 15. The CDR3 has 13 residues. The CDR3 DNA follows: TGTGCCAGGAGGTCTACGACAGGGCTTGAGGCTTTCTTT. Encoded protein: CARRSTTGLEAFF.

This rearrangement joins TRBV18 to TRBJ1-5, with a tentative D call TRBD1 (5 bases). Germline assignment: CDR1 KGHSH and CDR2 LQKENI. This CDR3 spans 15 amino acids. V was shortened by 4 bases and J by 0 bases, with 10 bases between the two germline ends. This CDR3 is CASSLSGNSNQPQHF. The CDR3 nucleotides are TGTGCCAGCTCACTCTCAGGGAATAGCAATCAGCCCCAGCATTTT. The whole variable domain, remainder taken from reference TRBV18 and TRBJ1-5, is NAGVMQNPRHLVRRRGQEARLRCSPMKGHSHVYWYRQLPEEGLKFMVYLQKENIIDESGMPKERFSAEFPKEGPSILRIQQVVRGDSAAYFCASSLSGNSNQPQHFGDGTRLSIL.